The rows below give T cell receptor beta chains drawn from one sample of a study of PD-1 blockade in classical Hodgkin lymphoma. Produced via immunoSEQ multiplex PCR; TCRdb's table is partial and in-frame only. The data show tens of thousands of clones, almost 85% seen once. Here the sequenced sample was peripheral blood mononuclear cells (PBMCs), taken before the second cycle of nivolumab. The source is a human donor with classical Hodgkin lymphoma. Each CDR3 is given with its conserved first and last residue. D genes are given only for firm matches. The size of a clone is reported for some rows only, either as once, few or many, or as a class for expanded clones.

TRBJ2-6,NA,NA,TRBV15,CATSPQTGANVLTF,TGTGCCACCAGCCCTCAGACTGGGGCCAACGTCCTGACTTTC
TRBJ1-4,NA,once,TRBV7-8,CASSLGEGKEKLFF,TGTGCCAGCAGCTTAGGAGAGGGAAAGGAAAAACTGTTTTTT
TRBJ1-4,NA,NA,TRBV4-3,CASSQDAREGEKLFF,TGCGCCAGCAGCCAAGACGCCAGGGAGGGGGAAAAACTGTTTTTT
TRBJ1-2,NA,few,TRBV14,CASSHDRTYGYTF,TGTGCCAGCAGCCATGACAGGACGTATGGCTACACCTTC
TRBJ1-2,NA,NA,TRBV5-6,CASSRGFQPGPNYGYTF,TGTGCCAGCAGCCGGGGGTTCCAGCCAGGACCGAACTATGGCTACACCTTC
TRBJ1-4,NA,NA,TRBV10-2,CASSESPIGGKLFF,TGCGCCAGCAGTGAGTCGCCAATTGGGGGAAAACTGTTTTTT
TRBJ2-1,NA,NA,TRBV7-3,CASSLMASGREQFF,TGTGCCAGCAGCTTAATGGCGTCCGGCCGTGAGCAGTTCTTC
TRBJ2-5,TRBD1,NA,TRBV4-2,CASSQGQGAQETQYF,TGTGCCAGCAGCCAGGGACAGGGCGCCCAAGAGACCCAGTACTTC
TRBJ2-7,NA,NA,TRBV27,CASRTTPSPGEQYF,TGTGCCAGCCGAACCACCCCTAGCCCGGGCGAGCAGTACTTC
TRBJ2-7,TRBD1,NA,TRBV30,CAWSGTGANEQYF,TGTGCCTGGAGCGGGACAGGGGCTAACGAGCAGTACTTC
TRBJ2-5,NA,once,TRBV7-2,CASSLVGPETQYF,TGTGCCAGCAGCTTAGTTGGACCCGAGACCCAGTACTTC
TRBJ2-5,NA,NA,TRBV5-5,CASSLIQETQYF,TGTGCCAGCAGCTTGATTCAAGAGACCCAGTACTTC
TRBJ2-5,TRBD1,NA,TRBV7-9,CASSPRTGGSQETQYF,TGTGCCAGCAGCCCTCGGACAGGGGGCTCCCAAGAGACCCAGTACTTC
TRBJ1-5,NA,NA,TRBV28,CASSLLMGTSNQPQHF,TGTGCCAGCAGTCTCCTGATGGGCACCAGCAATCAGCCCCAGCATTTT
TRBJ2-6,NA,NA,TRBV7-9,CASSQGSGANVLTF,TGTGCCAGCAGCCAGGGCTCTGGGGCCAACGTCCTGACTTTC
TRBJ2-5,TRBD2,NA,TRBV27,CASREGLAGGETQYF,TGTGCCAGCAGAGAAGGACTAGCGGGGGGAGAGACCCAGTACTTC
TRBJ2-3,NA,NA,TRBV10-3,CAISALGDTQYF,TGTGCCATCAGCGCTCTGGGGGATACGCAGTATTTT
TRBJ1-4,NA,once,TRBV5-4,CASSPTTTNEKLFF,TGTGCCAGCAGCCCGACAACAACTAATGAAAAACTGTTTTTT
TRBJ2-1,TRBD2,NA,TRBV5-6,CASSPTSGGPWYNEQFF,TGTGCCAGCAGCCCGACTAGCGGGGGGCCCTGGTACAATGAGCAGTTCTTC
TRBJ1-1,TRBD1,NA,TRBV29-1,CSASGQGAPNTEAFF,TGCAGCGCTTCCGGACAGGGGGCGCCGAACACTGAAGCTTTCTTT
TRBJ2-5,TRBD1,NA,TRBV27,CASSADRGIETQYF,TGTGCCAGCAGTGCGGACAGGGGGATCGAGACCCAGTACTTC
TRBJ2-7,NA,once,TRBV27,CASRPESTYEQYF,TGTGCCAGCAGACCCGAGAGCACATACGAGCAGTACTTC
TRBJ2-1,NA,NA,TRBV10-3,CAISGGASGGNNEQFF,TGTGCCATCAGTGGAGGGGCCAGCGGCGGGAACAATGAGCAGTTCTTC
TRBJ1-1,NA,once,TRBV5-8,CASSLVEGRKAFF,TGTGCCAGCAGCTTGGTCGAAGGGAGGAAAGCTTTCTTT
TRBJ1-1,NA,NA,TRBV19,CASSPDRDPGGDTEAFF,TGTGCCAGTAGTCCGGACCGGGACCCTGGAGGGGACACTGAAGCTTTCTTT
TRBJ1-2,NA,NA,TRBV6-6,CASTVEDEGYGYTF,TGTGCCAGCACCGTCGAGGATGAGGGCTATGGCTACACCTTC
TRBJ1-1,NA,few,TRBV6-5,CASSYSFKNTEAFF,TGTGCCAGCAGTTACTCTTTTAAGAACACTGAAGCTTTCTTT
TRBJ2-3,TRBD2,NA,TRBV9,CASSIIAGGSDTQYF,TGTGCCAGCAGCATAATAGCGGGGGGCTCAGATACGCAGTATTTT
TRBJ1-2,TRBD1,NA,TRBV9,CASSVGTGNYGYTF,TGTGCCAGCAGCGTGGGGACAGGGAACTATGGCTACACCTTC
TRBJ1-1,NA,NA,TRBV7-8,CASSSPWDNMNTEAFF,TGTGCCAGCAGCTCGCCTTGGGACAACATGAACACTGAAGCTTTCTTT
TRBJ2-5,TRBD2,NA,TRBV25-1,CASPWARGLGETQYF,TGTGCCAGCCCCTGGGCCCGGGGACTAGGAGAGACCCAGTACTTC
TRBJ2-3,NA,NA,TRBV13,CASSLGPPAALSTDTQYF,TGTGCCAGCAGCTTAGGCCCCCCGGCGGCCCTCAGCACAGATACGCAGTATTTT
TRBJ2-7,TRBD1,NA,TRBV4-3,CASSQRARGHEQYF,TGCGCCAGCAGCCAACGGGCCAGGGGGCACGAGCAGTACTTC
TRBJ2-3,NA,NA,TRBV4-3,CASSQRVGNTQYF,TGCGCCAGCAGCCAAAGAGTGGGGAATACGCAGTATTTT
TRBJ2-7,NA,NA,TRBV5-1,CASVAADYEQYF,TGCGCCAGCGTGGCAGCTGACTACGAGCAGTACTTC
TRBJ1-3,NA,NA,TRBV4-3,CASRPAGAGNTIYF,TGCGCCAGCCGCCCGGCAGGGGCTGGAAACACCATATATTTT
TRBJ1-1,TRBD1,NA,TRBV11-2,CASMAGGAEAFF,TGTGCCAGCATGGCAGGGGGAGCTGAAGCTTTCTTT
TRBJ1-3,NA,NA,TRBV9,CASGEDRTSSGNTIYF,TGTGCCAGCGGAGAAGACAGAACGAGCTCTGGAAACACCATATATTTT
TRBJ2-1,TRBD1,NA,TRBV15,CATSRAGTGPLREQFF,TGTGCCACCAGCAGAGCCGGGACAGGGCCACTTCGTGAGCAGTTCTTC
TRBJ1-2,TRBD1,NA,TRBV28,CASSAPDRGNGYTF,TGTGCCAGCAGTGCTCCCGACAGGGGGAATGGCTACACCTTC
TRBJ1-1,TRBD1,NA,TRBV6-5,CASRYRGGVNTEAFF,TGTGCCAGCAGGTACAGGGGAGGGGTGAACACTGAAGCTTTCTTT
TRBJ1-5,NA,NA,TRBV5-1,CASSLEHPGQPQHF,TGCGCCAGCAGCTTGGAGCACCCGGGGCAGCCCCAGCATTTT
TRBJ2-7,NA,once,TRBV12-5,CASGLVPAGYEQYF,TGTGCTAGTGGTTTGGTACCGGCAGGCTACGAGCAGTACTTC
TRBJ1-6,TRBD1,NA,TRBV7-3,CASSRTGTSPLHF,TGTGCCAGCAGTCGGACAGGTACATCACCCCTCCACTTT
TRBJ1-2,TRBD1,NA,TRBV27,CASSLRGGGGSNYGYTF,TGTGCCAGCAGTTTACGAGGGGGCGGGGGCTCTAACTATGGCTACACCTTC
TRBJ2-3,TRBD2,NA,TRBV4-1,CASSQEGLAGRDTQYF,TGCGCCAGCAGCCAAGAAGGCCTAGCGGGGAGGGATACGCAGTATTTT
TRBJ2-1,NA,NA,TRBV7-6,CASSHPGHFRNNEQFF,TGTGCCAGCAGCCATCCGGGACATTTTAGGAACAATGAGCAGTTCTTC
TRBJ1-2,NA,NA,TRBV7-2,CASTTSGAYGYTF,TGTGCCAGCACCACCAGTGGGGCCTATGGCTACACCTTC
TRBJ2-1,NA,NA,TRBV15,CATSGNTGGRSSYNEQFF,TGTGCCACCAGCGGGAACACTGGGGGGAGGAGCTCCTACAATGAGCAGTTCTTC
TRBJ1-2,NA,medium-sized,TRBV11-2,CASSQWDKSNYGYTF,TGTGCCAGCAGCCAGTGGGACAAGTCCAACTATGGCTACACCTTC
TRBJ2-1,NA,NA,TRBV18,CASSPLDGQTNEQFF,TGTGCCAGCTCACCACTGGACGGACAGACCAATGAGCAGTTCTTC
TRBJ1-6,NA,NA,TRBV2,CASRETGRPSPLHF,TGTGCCAGCAGAGAAACGGGACGGCCTTCACCCCTCCACTTT
TRBJ2-7,TRBD2,NA,TRBV7-8,CATSGERGVYEQYF,TGTGCCACCTCCGGGGAGCGGGGAGTCTACGAGCAGTACTTC
TRBJ2-3,TRBD2,NA,TRBV7-9,CASERGWDTQYF,TGTGCCAGCGAGCGGGGCTGGGATACGCAGTATTTT
TRBJ2-5,TRBD1,NA,TRBV19,CASKSPSGGRETQYF,TGTGCCAGTAAATCTCCTTCAGGGGGCCGAGAGACCCAGTACTTC
TRBJ2-3,NA,NA,TRBV7-8,CASSLRGGGDTQYF,TGTGCCAGCAGCTTACGCGGGGGCGGAGATACGCAGTATTTT
TRBJ1-2,NA,NA,TRBV6-5,CASSLRSGFYGYTF,TGTGCCAGCAGCCTAAGGTCAGGGTTCTATGGCTACACCTTC
TRBJ1-2,TRBD1,once,TRBV7-9,CASSSLWTGSGYTF,TGTGCCAGCAGCTCGTTGTGGACAGGGTCTGGCTACACCTTC
TRBJ1-6,TRBD1,NA,TRBV19,CARATGEPSPLHF,TGTGCCAGGGCAACAGGGGAACCCTCACCCCTCCACTTT